These 25 T cell receptor beta chains came from one sample sequenced in a study of blood T cells in healthy people across ages. Primed by a sample-barcoded 5' primer and a J-beta primer mix, a second PCR proceeded for roughly 6 to 12 cycles. MiXCR, run by TCRdb on the 5' RACE reads, gives a single entry per CDR3 protein. The sample yields hundreds of thousands of distinct CDR3 sequences, approximately 21% seen once. Sequenced sample: blood. Receptors were obtained from a man between 70 and 80 years old in good health.

This clonotype was seen more than once but under ten times. The chain is built from TRBV7-3 and TRBJ2-1, with TRBD2 as a possible D gene (6 bases). The CDR3 has 13 amino acids. V shed 5 bases and J shed 10 bases, with 15 bases lying between them. CDR1 and CDR2 (germline): SGHTA, FQGTGA. The CDR3 DNA is TGTGCCAGCAGCCCAACGGGACTCGGGGAGCAGTTCTTC. Amino acid sequence: CASSPTGLGEQFF. The full variable domain, its missing parts supplied by reference TRBV7-3 and TRBJ2-1, is GAGVSQTPSNKVTEKGKYVELRCDPISGHTALYWYRQSLGQGPEFLIYFQGTGAADDSGLPNDRFFAVRPEGSVSTLKIQRTERGDSAVYLCASSPTGLGEQFFGPGTRLTVL.

This chain connects TRBV6-1 to TRBJ2-2; D call uncertain. CDR3 size: 11 residues. Germline CDR1 reads MNHNS; CDR2 reads SASEGT. The V gene lost 8 bases and the J gene lost 6 bases, with 7 bases spanning the gap. CDR3 in amino acids: CASALAGELFF. The DNA for the CDR3 is TGTGCCAGCGCGTTGGCCGGGGAGCTGTTTTTT.

This clonotype showed up many times. The J gene is TRBJ2-1, the V gene TRBV7-9; the D gene is possibly TRBD1 (5 bases). The CDR3 sequence is 14 residues long. Germline lookup yields CDR1 SEHNR and CDR2 FQNEAQ (reference sequence). Trimming cost V 8 bases and J 5 bases, with 16 bases left between them. The CDR3 loop is CASLRAGQNNEQFF. CDR3 sequence (DNA): TGTGCCAGCCTCCGGGCAGGGCAGAACAATGAGCAGTTCTTC.

The chain joins TRBV20-1 to TRBJ1-6; 8 bases are a match to TRBD1. The CDR3 loop spans 13 amino acids. V shed 3 bases, J shed 8 bases, and the junction held 3 bases outside the gene matches. The germline CDR1 and CDR2 sequences are DFQATT and SNEGSKA (reference sequence). DNA for the CDR3: TGCAGTGCTAGGGACAGGGCGGATTCACCCCTCCACTTT. Its translation is CSARDRADSPLHF.

The rearrangement uses TRBV12-3 or TRBV12-4 and TRBJ1-4; D gene ambiguous. V gave up 3 bases and J gave up 0 bases, with 8 bases separating them. The CDR3 runs 15 residues. The chain's CDR3 is CASSFRGATNEKLFF. In DNA, the CDR3 is TGTGCCAGCAGTTTCAGAGGTGCAACTAATGAAAAACTGTTTTTT.

The V gene is TRBV7-9, the J gene TRBJ2-3; D may match TRBD1 or TRBD2 (5 bases each). The CDR3 spans 15 residues. Germline-derived CDR1 and CDR2 are SEHNR and FQNEAQ (reference sequence). V lost 3 bases, J lost 3 bases, and 13 bases lay in between. The CDR3 region is CASSFSLGVTDTQYF. As DNA, the CDR3 is TGTGCCAGCAGCTTTAGCTTGGGGGTTACAGATACGCAGTATTTT.

This clonotype came up a few times. V is TRBV29-1 and J is TRBJ1-1, with D unclear. Germline V gene data show CDR1 as SQVTM and CDR2 as ANQGSEA. The V and J ends lost 4 bases and 2 bases respectively, with 14 bases between them. This CDR3 comprises 14 residues. DNA of the CDR3: TGCAGCGTTGGTCAAGTAACTGTTAACACTGAAGCTTTCTTT. Its protein is CSVGQVTVNTEAFF.

This sequence joins TRBV10-3 and TRBJ2-5; 12 nucleotides agree with TRBD2. V trimming: 0 bases; J trimming: 5 bases; junction bases outside the gene matches: 13. Germline V gives CDR1 ENHRY, CDR2 SYGVKD. The CDR3 has 19 residues. The CDR3 loop is CAISESKLAGGFGLETQYF. The CDR3 DNA reads as TGTGCCATCAGTGAGTCAAAACTAGCGGGAGGCTTCGGGTTGGAGACCCAGTACTTC.

The chain has TRBV14 and TRBJ2-5; 7 nucleotides match TRBD1. The better agreement between TRBJ2-1 and the DNA end casts doubt on the J call. The germline V gene has CDR1 SGHDN and CDR2 FVKESK. CDR3 size: 15 residues. The CDR3 nucleotides are TGTGCCAGCAGCCAAGTGCCGGGACAGCACAATGAGCAGTTCTTC. Protein sequence: CASSQVPGQHNEQFF.

This chain connects TRBV5-1 to TRBJ1-1, with 8 bases matching TRBD1. The CDR3 covers 15 residues. Germline assignment: CDR1 SGHRS and CDR2 YFSETQ. V was clipped by 4 bases and J by 4 bases; unmatched bases: 9. The chain's CDR3 is CASSATGGRATEAFF. The CDR3 nucleotides are TGCGCCAGCAGCGCCACAGGGGGTCGCGCCACTGAAGCTTTCTTT.

The CDR3: CSAASGGADTQYF. Here the CDR3 DNA reads TGCAGTGCCGCTAGCGGGGGGGCAGATACGCAGTATTTT. The V and J genes are TRBV20-1 and TRBJ2-3; 12 bases map to TRBD2. In germline, CDR1 is DFQATT, CDR2 SNEGSKA (reference sequence). The CDR3 has 13 amino acids. V shed 6 bases and J 4 bases; nucleotides not matched to a gene: 2.

This clonotype showed up just a few times. Being one base from a much bigger clone, this may be a read error. V usage is TRBV29-1 and J usage is TRBJ2-1; 10 nucleotides match TRBD1. This CDR3 is built from 13 residues. V lost 3 bases, J lost 12 bases, and 8 bases stayed unmatched. CDR1 is SQVTM and CDR2 is ANQGSEA in the germline V gene. The chain's CDR3 is CSVDPGQGSGQFF. The CDR3 DNA sequence: TGCAGCGTTGATCCGGGACAGGGGTCTGGGCAGTTCTTC.

This sequence joins TRBV5-1 and TRBJ1-5; 8 nucleotides align to TRBD1. Germline CDR1 is SGHRS and CDR2 is YFSETQ. The CDR3 spans 16 residues. Unmatched junction bases numbered 6, after V lost 1 base and J lost 3 bases. The CDR3 DNA follows: TGCGCCAGCAGCTTGACGGGACAGGACTACAATCAGCCCCAGCATTTT. Its protein product is CASSLTGQDYNQPQHF.

A word on this clonotype: A much more abundant neighbour one base away suggests this may be a read error. V and J are TRBV6-6 and TRBJ2-3; perhaps TRBD2 as D (6 bases). V was pared by 8 bases and J by 2 bases, with 17 bases between. The CDR3 has 15 amino acids. CDR1 is MNHNY, CDR2 SVGAGI, per germline (reference sequence). The CDR3 loop is CASAGWGVTTDTQYF. Here the CDR3 DNA reads TGTGCCAGCGCCGGGTGGGGGGTTACCACAGATACGCAGTATTTT.

The chain is built from TRBV5-5 and TRBJ2-5, with 10 bases that match TRBD1. The CDR3 loop spans 19 amino acids. From germline, CDR1 is SGHKS and CDR2 YYEKEE (reference sequence). V dropped 1 base and J dropped 4; count of bases not matched to a gene: 16. Here the CDR3 reads CASSLSLRGQGKSGETQYF. The CDR3 DNA sequence: TGTGCCAGCAGCTTGTCCCTTCGGGGACAGGGGAAATCCGGAGAGACCCAGTACTTC.

This sequence joins TRBV12-3 or TRBV12-4 and TRBJ1-2; D gene uncertain. This CDR3 spans 12 amino acids. The V end lost 3 bases, the J end lost 8 bases, and 10 bases lay between the germline ends. CDR3 sequence (DNA): TGTGCCAGCAGTTTGTGGGAAGGGGGCTACACCTTC. As protein: CASSLWEGGYTF.

This clonotype appeared a single time. The chain carries TRBV6-2 or TRBV6-3 and TRBJ1-1, with D unclear. This CDR3 has 10 residues. Looked up from germline, CDR1 is MNHEY and CDR2 is SVGEGT. The CDR3 sequence is CASARTEAFF. In DNA form, the CDR3 reads TGTGCGAGTGCTAGGACGGAAGCTTTCTTT.

This clonotype appeared a few times. This chain links TRBV29-1 with TRBJ2-5; D may be TRBD2 (6 bases). The J call may be mistaken, given a closer DNA end match to TRBJ2-1. This CDR3 has 14 residues. Germline CDR1 SQVTM, CDR2 ANQGSEA. The DNA for the CDR3 is TGCAGCACCGCTAGGGCTAGCGATTTCAATGAGCAGTTCTTC. Protein: CSTARASDFNEQFF.

The chain recombines TRBV11-2 with TRBJ2-7; TRBD2 matches at 8 bases. The CDR3 is 15 residues long. Germline V gives CDR1 SGHAT, CDR2 FQNNGV. The V gene end was trimmed by 2 bases and the J gene end by 2 bases; junction bases not matched to a gene: 5. The CDR3 sequence is CASSLTQAGAYEQYV. As DNA, the CDR3 is TGTGCCAGCAGCTTAACCCAAGCGGGGGCCTACGAGCAGTACGTC.

CDR3 DNA sequence: TGTGCCAGCCACCCAGGTGGGGGTCTTTATAATGAAAAACTGTTTTTT. Protein: CASHPGGGLYNEKLFF. V gene TRBV27 combines with J gene TRBJ1-4; possibly TRBD1 for D (5 bases). The CDR3 is 16 residues long. V dropped 8 bases and J dropped 4 bases, with 20 bases sitting between them. Germline CDR1 is MNHEY and CDR2 is SMNVEV (reference sequence).

This clonotype was counted only a few times. This rearrangement joins TRBV18 to TRBJ2-5, with 10 bases matching TRBD1. Judging by the DNA end, TRBJ2-1 fits better; the J call may be wrong. From germline, CDR1 is KGHSH and CDR2 LQKENI. The CDR3 runs to 14 residues. The CDR3 sequence is CASSPMGQGNEQFF. The DNA for the CDR3 is TGTGCCAGCTCACCAATGGGACAGGGGAATGAGCAGTTCTTC.

This chain links TRBV20-1 with TRBJ2-5; the D is unclear. With 3 bases removed from V and 5 bases from J, the gap between germline ends came to 10 bases. Looked up from germline, CDR1 is DFQATT and CDR2 is SNEGSKA (reference sequence). CDR3 length: 12 residues. This CDR3 reads CSARALPETQYF. The CDR3 DNA sequence: TGCAGTGCTAGGGCCCTTCCGGAGACCCAGTACTTC.

The gene calls are TRBV2 and TRBJ2-4, with D perhaps TRBD2 (6 bases). The CDR3 sequence is 13 residues long. V was cut by 10 bases and J by 0 bases, with 10 bases left in between. CDR1 is SNHLY, CDR2 FYNNEI, per germline. This CDR3 is CATQGLAKNIQYF. The DNA of the CDR3 is TGTGCCACCCAGGGACTAGCCAAAAACATTCAGTACTTC.

This chain uses TRBV7-9 with TRBJ2-1; D remains ambiguous. The end of the DNA aligns better with TRBJ2-7, so the J call may be wrong. Looked up from germline, CDR1 is SEHNR and CDR2 is FQNEAQ (reference sequence). This CDR3 comprises 12 residues. CDR3 DNA sequence: TGTGCCAGCAGCGACGACCTCGGCGAGCAGTACGTC. As protein: CASSDDLGEQYV.

The chain recombines TRBV7-9 with TRBJ2-6; a possible D gene is TRBD1 (6 bases). V lost 4 bases, J lost 4 bases, and 8 bases lay in between. The CDR3 length is 14 residues. CDR1 is SEHNR, CDR2 FQNEAQ, per germline (reference sequence). As DNA, the CDR3 is TGTGCCAGCAGCTCCGGGACAGGGGCCAACGTCCTGACTTTC. This sequence encodes CASSSGTGANVLTF. The variable domain in full, with the rest retrieved from reference TRBV7-9 and TRBJ2-6, is DTGVSQNPRHKITKRGQNVTFRCDPISEHNRLYWYRQTLGQGPEFLTYFQNEAQLEKSRLLSDRFSAERPKGSFSTLEIQRTEQGDSAMYLCASSSGTGANVLTFGAGSRLTVL.